This note documents a single T cell receptor beta chain sequence. The antigen is not known. The data are from a study of siplizumab effects on memory and regulatory T cells. Study-wide results and limits: Significantly reduced by siplizumab was the cumulative frequency of alloreactive sequences, namely those traceable to unstimulated CD4+ memory cells.

This table comes from immunoSEQ multiplex PCR, and its TCRdb copy is limited to in-frame clones, with some not included. Here the sample spans about 69,000 clones, 80% to 90% being singletons. The CDR3 sequence is 13 residues long. Trimming pared 5 bases from V and 5 bases from J, leaving 10 bases between. Germline CDR1 SGHRS, CDR2 YFSETQ. This receptor was obtained from a human donor in good health. The chain recombines TRBV5-1 with TRBJ2-2, with D possibly TRBD2 on 5 matching bases. Sequenced: Tregs sorted from blood. DNA for the CDR3: TGCGCCAGCAGGCTTACGGGAACCGGGGAGCTGTTTTTT. It specifies CASRLTGTGELFF.